This T cell receptor beta chain was recorded in a study of T cells after yellow fever vaccination. At the level of the study: When fractions had low cell numbers, they were prepared with SMART-Seq v4 Ultra Low Input.

The sample holds many counts of this clonotype. The antigen is undetermined. Using its own MiXCR run on the 5' RACE reads, TCRdb lists one record per CDR3 protein. This table has hundreds of thousands of distinct CDR3 sequences, approximately 19% appearing once. General study results and limits: When the response was secondary, it was weaker but reached its peak faster, day 5 versus 15.

The V gene's germline CDR1 is SSHAT and CDR2 FNYEAQ (reference sequence). This CDR3 has 12 residues. Trimming took 5 bases from V and 7 from J; bases not matched to a gene: 3. Specimen: PBMCs, collected before the yellow fever booster vaccination. This receptor was obtained from a man younger than 35 who received the YFV17D yellow fever vaccine. The V and J genes are TRBV7-7 and TRBJ2-3, with 7 positions matching TRBD2. CDR3: CASSPGGYTQYF. The CDR3 DNA reads as TGTGCCAGCAGCCCGGGGGGTTATACGCAGTATTTT.